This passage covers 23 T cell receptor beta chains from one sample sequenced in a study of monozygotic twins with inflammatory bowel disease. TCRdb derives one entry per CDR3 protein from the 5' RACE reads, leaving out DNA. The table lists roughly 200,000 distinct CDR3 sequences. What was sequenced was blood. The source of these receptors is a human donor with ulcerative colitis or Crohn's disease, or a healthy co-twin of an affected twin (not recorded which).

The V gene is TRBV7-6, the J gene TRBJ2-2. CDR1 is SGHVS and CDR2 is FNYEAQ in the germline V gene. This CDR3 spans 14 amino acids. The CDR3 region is CASSLGRATGELFF.

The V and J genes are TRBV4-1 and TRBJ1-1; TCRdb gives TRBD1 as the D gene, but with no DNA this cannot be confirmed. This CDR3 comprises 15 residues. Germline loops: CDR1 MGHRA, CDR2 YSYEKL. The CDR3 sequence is CASSQAGGRDTEAFF.

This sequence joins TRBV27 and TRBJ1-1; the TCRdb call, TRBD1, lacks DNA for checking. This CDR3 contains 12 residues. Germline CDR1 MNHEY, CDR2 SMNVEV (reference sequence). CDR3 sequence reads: CASSLIGGDAFF.

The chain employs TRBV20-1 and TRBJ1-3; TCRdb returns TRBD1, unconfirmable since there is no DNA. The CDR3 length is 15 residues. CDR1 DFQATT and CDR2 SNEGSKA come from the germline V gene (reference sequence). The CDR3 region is CSAGRAGASGNTIYF.

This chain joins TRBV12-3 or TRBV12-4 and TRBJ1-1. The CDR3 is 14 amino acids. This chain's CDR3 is CASSLSDRGTEAFF.

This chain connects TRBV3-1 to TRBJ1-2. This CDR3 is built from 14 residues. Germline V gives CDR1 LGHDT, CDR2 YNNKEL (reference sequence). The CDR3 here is CASSQLEKAEGYTF.

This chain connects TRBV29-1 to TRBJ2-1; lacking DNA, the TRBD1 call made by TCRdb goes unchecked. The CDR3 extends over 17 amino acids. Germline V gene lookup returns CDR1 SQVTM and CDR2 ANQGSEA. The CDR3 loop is CSVDAGTGVYSYNEQFF.

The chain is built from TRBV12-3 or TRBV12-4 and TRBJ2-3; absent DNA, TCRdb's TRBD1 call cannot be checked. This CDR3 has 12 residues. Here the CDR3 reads CASSSGGRKQYF.

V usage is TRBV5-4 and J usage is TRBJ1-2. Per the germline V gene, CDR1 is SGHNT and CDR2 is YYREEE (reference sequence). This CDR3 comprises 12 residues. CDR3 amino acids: CASSYFGGGYTF.

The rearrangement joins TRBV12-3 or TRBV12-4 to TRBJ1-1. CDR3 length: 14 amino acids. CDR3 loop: CASSLFPGNTEAFF.

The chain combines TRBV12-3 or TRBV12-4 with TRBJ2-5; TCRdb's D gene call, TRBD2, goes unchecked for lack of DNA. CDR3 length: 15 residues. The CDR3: CASSTGLAGEETQYF.

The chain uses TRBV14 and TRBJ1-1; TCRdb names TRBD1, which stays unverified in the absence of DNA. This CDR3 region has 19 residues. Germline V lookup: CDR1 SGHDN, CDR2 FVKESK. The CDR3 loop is CASSPLWGLRYVGNTEAFF.

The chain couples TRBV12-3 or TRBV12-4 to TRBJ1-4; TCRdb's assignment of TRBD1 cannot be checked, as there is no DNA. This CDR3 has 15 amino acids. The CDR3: CASSRRGGQGEKLFF.

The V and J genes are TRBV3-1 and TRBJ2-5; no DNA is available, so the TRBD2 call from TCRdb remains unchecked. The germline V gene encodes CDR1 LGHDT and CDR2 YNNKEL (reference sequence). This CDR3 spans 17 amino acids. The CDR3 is CATSPPEGSGGQETQYF.

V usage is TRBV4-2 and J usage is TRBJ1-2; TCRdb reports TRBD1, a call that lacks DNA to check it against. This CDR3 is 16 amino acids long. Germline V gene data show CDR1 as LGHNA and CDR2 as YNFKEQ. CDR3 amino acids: CASSQGQGAKGYGYTF.

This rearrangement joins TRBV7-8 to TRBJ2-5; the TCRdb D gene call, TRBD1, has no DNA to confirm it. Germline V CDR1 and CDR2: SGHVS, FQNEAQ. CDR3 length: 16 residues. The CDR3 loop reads CASSPISGATQETQYF.

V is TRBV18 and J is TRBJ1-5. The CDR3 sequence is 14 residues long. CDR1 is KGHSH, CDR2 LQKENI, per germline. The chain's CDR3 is CASSPPYSNQPQHF.

This CDR3 reads CSAPPGGALLAEAFF. The chain joins TRBV20-1 to TRBJ1-1. Germline CDR1 and CDR2: DFQATT and SNEGSKA (reference sequence). The CDR3 spans 15 residues.

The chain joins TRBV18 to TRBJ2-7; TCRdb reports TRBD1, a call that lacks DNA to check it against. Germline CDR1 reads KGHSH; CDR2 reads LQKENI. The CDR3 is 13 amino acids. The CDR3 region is CASSPTDEGEQYF.

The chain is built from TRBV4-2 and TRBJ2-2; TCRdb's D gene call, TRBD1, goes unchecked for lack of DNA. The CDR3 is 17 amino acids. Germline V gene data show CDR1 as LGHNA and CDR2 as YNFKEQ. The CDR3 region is CASSQGDGTPNTGELFF.

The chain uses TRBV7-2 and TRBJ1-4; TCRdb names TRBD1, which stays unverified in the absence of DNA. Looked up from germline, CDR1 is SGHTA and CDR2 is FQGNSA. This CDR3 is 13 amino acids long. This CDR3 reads CASSSGTGEKLFF.

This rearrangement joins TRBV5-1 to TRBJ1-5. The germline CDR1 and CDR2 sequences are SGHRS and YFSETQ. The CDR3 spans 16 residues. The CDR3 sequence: CASSPSGGMGNQPQHF.

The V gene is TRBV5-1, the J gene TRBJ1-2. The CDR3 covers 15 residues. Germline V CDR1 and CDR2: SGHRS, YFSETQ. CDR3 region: CASSSQRATAGGYTF.